This T cell receptor beta chain originates from a study of T cell clones after liver transplantation. On the study more broadly: TCRbeta sequencing after a pre-transplant mixed lymphocyte reaction identified graft-donor-reactive clones, later tracked in post-transplant blood. Blood was drawn pre-transplant, before withdrawal, and after full or failed withdrawal.

For this clone: Its antigen remains unidentified.

General study results and limits: Rather than being deleted, graft donor-reactive T cells may have moved into the graft.

Profiling relied on immunoSEQ multiplex PCR, and the TCRdb table lists in-frame clones only, not all of them. The data show some 45,000 clones, with just over 85% seen just once and over 2% held by the top ten. CD3+CD4+ and CD3+CD8+ cells were FACS-sorted from thawed unstimulated PBMCs. The CDR3 extends over 13 amino acids. V was clipped by 5 bases and J by 1 base, with 10 bases between them. In germline, CDR1 is GTSNPN, CDR2 SVGIG (reference sequence). V and J are TRBV30 and TRBJ2-3; D assignment may be TRBD1 or TRBD2 (6 bases each). The TCR comes from a human patient who received a liver transplant. A subset of T cells may come from the graft donor. Sequenced material: CD4+ T cells from blood, taken 24 months after liver transplant. CDR3 sequence: CAWRGLGTDTQYF. DNA for the CDR3: TGTGCCTGGCGGGGGCTGGGCACAGATACGCAGTATTTT.